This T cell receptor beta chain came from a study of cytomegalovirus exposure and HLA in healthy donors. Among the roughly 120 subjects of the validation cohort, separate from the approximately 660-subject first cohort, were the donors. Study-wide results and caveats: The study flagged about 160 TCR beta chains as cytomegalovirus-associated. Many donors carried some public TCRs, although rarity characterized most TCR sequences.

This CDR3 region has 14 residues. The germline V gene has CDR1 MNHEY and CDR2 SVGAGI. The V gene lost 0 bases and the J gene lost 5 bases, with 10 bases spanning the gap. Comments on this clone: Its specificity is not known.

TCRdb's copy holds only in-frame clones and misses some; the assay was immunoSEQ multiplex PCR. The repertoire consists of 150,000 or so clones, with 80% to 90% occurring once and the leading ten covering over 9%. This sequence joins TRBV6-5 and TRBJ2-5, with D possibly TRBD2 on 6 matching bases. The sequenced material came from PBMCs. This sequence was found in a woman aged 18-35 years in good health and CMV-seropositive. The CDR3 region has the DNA TGTGCCAGCAGTTACTCAGAACGGGGGGAGACCCAGTACTTC. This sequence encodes CASSYSERGETQYF.